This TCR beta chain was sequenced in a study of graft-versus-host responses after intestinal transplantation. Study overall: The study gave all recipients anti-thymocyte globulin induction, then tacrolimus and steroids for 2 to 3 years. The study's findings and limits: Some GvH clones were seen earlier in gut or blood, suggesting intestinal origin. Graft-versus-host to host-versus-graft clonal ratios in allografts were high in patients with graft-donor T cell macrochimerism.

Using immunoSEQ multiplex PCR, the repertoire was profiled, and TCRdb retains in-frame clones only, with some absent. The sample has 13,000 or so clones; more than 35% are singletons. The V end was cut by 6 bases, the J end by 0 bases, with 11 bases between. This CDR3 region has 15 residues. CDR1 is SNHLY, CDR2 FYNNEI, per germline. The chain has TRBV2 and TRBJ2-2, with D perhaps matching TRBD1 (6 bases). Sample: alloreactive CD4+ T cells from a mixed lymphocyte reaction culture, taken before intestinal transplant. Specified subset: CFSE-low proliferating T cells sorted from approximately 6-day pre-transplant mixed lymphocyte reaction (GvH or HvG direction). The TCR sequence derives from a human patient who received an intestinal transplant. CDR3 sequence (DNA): TGTGCCAGCAGAGCCGGGACACCGAACACCGGGGAGCTGTTTTTT. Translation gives CASRAGTPNTGELFF.